This T cell receptor beta chain was recovered during a study of T cell responses to AZD1222 COVID-19 vaccine. Findings and caveats of the study: White British donors predominated, females outnumbered males, and clonal diversity was possibly underestimated. There were repertoire samples only from the period after the peak T cell response. CD4 TCRs covered the whole spike, strongest at regions 160-218 and 743-854.

Trimming shortened V by 6 bases and J by 3 bases, and 11 bases separated the two germline ends. From germline, CDR1 is SGHVS and CDR2 FNYEAQ. There are 14 residues in the CDR3. In this sample, this clone turned up a few times. Its cognate antigen is unknown. Clones were sequenced by immunoSEQ multiplex PCR, and TCRdb holds only the in-frame ones, with some missing. The sample contains over 60,000 clones, 88% of which appear only once. This clonotype was sampled from an adult who received the MenACWY meningococcal vaccine as a control. This specimen consisted of peripheral blood, obtained 28 days after the second dose of the MenACWY control vaccine. The V call is TRBV7-6, the J call TRBJ2-2; no firm D call. CDR3 loop: CASSSIGYTGELFF. The CDR3 nucleotides read TGTGCCAGCAGTTCGATTGGGTACACCGGGGAGCTGTTTTTT.